What follows is one TCR beta chain and its context. As originally analysed: The authors estimated nucleated cell counts from reference gene primer amplification. Here immunoSEQ multiplex PCR was the method, and the copy in TCRdb shows in-frame clones only, minus some. Clone size and the V and J calls come from that table; the DNA yielded D and trimming. In the table there are 180,000 or so clones, around 80% of which are singletons. Followed longitudinally, the Seattle patients had been enrolled during active infection. The source of the sample is a study of blood T cell repertoires in COVID-19. Study-level background: Samples came from the United States, Italy and Spain, spanning acute and convalescent COVID-19. From T cells, B-cell-depleted T cells, or PBMCs came the material, which was cDNA or gDNA.

From germline, CDR1 is SGHRS and CDR2 YFSETQ. The CDR3 runs 14 residues. The trim removed 4 bases at V and 1 base at J, leaving 4 bases unmatched. V gene TRBV5-1 combines with J gene TRBJ2-7; 8 bases map to TRBD1. This sequence was found in a woman in her thirties or forties with COVID-19, enrolled during active disease. Sequencing input: peripheral blood. CDR3 residues: CASSRGQASYEQYF. The CDR3 nucleotides are TGCGCCAGCAGCAGGGGACAGGCATCCTACGAGCAGTACTTC.